Listed below are T cell receptor beta chains from one sample, sequenced in a study of human T cells and chemical hapten exposure. MiXCR was run by TCRdb on the RACE reads, yielding one entry per CDR3 protein. Of about 100,000 distinct CDR3 sequences listed, more than 9% were seen once; the top ten hold about 2%. Source: whole blood, taken in connection with sensitization to the hapten diphenylcyclopropenone (DPC). These receptors all stem from a man aged 35 to 55 with alopecia areata. Some clones in this sample may be carry-over from other donors' samples. CDR3s include the opening cysteine and the closing phenylalanine or tryptophan. Each record gives: D gene, J gene, V gene, clone size, CDR3 protein, CDR3 DNA. The D gene is left open where the match is weak. Size is stated for part of the rows, as once, few or many counts, or as a class when the clone is expanded.

NA | TRBJ2-1 | TRBV7-7 | NA | CASSSYPGEEQFF | TGTGCTAGCAGCTCCTACCCCGGGGAGGAGCAGTTCTTC
NA | TRBJ1-2 | TRBV28 | many | CASSPPGQIGGYTF | TGTGCCAGCAGTCCTCCGGGGCAGATCGGTGGCTACACCTTC
TRBD2 | TRBJ2-3 | TRBV6-2/TRBV6-3 | NA | CASSRAGIDTQYF | TGTGCCAGCAGTCGAGCGGGGATTGATACGCAGTATTTT
NA | TRBJ1-4 | TRBV7-6 | many | CASSLVGGKDEKLFF | TGTGCCAGCAGCTTAGTGGGGGGAAAGGATGAAAAACTGTTTTTT
TRBD2 | TRBJ2-3 | TRBV20-1 | NA | CSASLTSGTQTSTDTQYF | TGCAGTGCTAGTTTGACTAGCGGGACTCAAACGAGCACAGATACGCAGTATTTT
NA | TRBJ2-6 | TRBV28 | many | CASRGLSSGANVLTF | TGTGCCAGCAGGGGCCTTAGCTCTGGGGCCAACGTCCTGACTTTC
NA | TRBJ2-1 | TRBV18 | many | CASSPRADNEQFF | TGTGCCAGCTCACCAAGGGCTGACAATGAGCAGTTCTTC
NA | TRBJ2-4 | TRBV20-1 | medium-sized | CSPLDLAKNIQYF | TGCAGCCCCCTTGATCTAGCCAAAAACATTCAGTACTTC
TRBD1 | TRBJ1-5 | TRBV12-3/TRBV12-4 | NA | CASSTYRGVNQPQHF | TGTGCCAGCAGTACCTACAGGGGCGTGAATCAGCCCCAGCATTTT
NA | TRBJ2-2 | TRBV2 | NA | CASSLSGPAVPGELFF | TGTGCCAGCAGTCTTAGCGGCCCAGCCGTCCCCGGGGAGCTGTTTTTT
NA | TRBJ1-4 | TRBV4-1 | NA | CASSQPGANEKLFF | TGCGCCAGCAGCCAACCGGGGGCTAATGAAAAACTGTTTTTT
NA | TRBJ1-1 | TRBV7-8 | many | CASSLVGSPYTEAFF | TGTGCCAGCAGCTTAGTGGGATCTCCTTACACTGAAGCTTTCTTT
TRBD2 | TRBJ2-3 | TRBV20-1 | NA | CSARDSKTSGMTDTQYF | TGCAGTGCTAGAGATTCCAAAACTAGCGGGATGACAGATACGCAGTATTTT
NA | TRBJ1-5 | TRBV7-2 | NA | CASSLLPGDQPQHF | TGTGCCAGCAGCTTATTGCCAGGGGATCAGCCCCAGCATTTT